The T cell receptor beta chain under discussion was sequenced for a study of T cell responses to AZD1222 COVID-19 vaccine. Overall study results and limits: Dominant at 160-218 and 743-854, vaccine-associated CD4 TCRs also spanned spike. In a largely white British group with more females than males, clonal diversity was possibly underestimated. Regions left unmutated in variants are reportedly the target of nearly half of spike-specific TCRs.

CDR1 and CDR2 from the germline V gene are LGHNT and FRNRAP. J was trimmed by 0 bases and V by 0 bases; bases with no gene match: 6. The CDR3 has 17 residues. As for this clone: What it binds is unknown.

Using immunoSEQ multiplex PCR, the repertoire was profiled, and TCRdb retains in-frame clones only, with some absent. The sample carries under 95,000 clones, roughly 90% recorded once. The receptor was derived from an adult in good health. The chain joins TRBV12-5 to TRBJ2-7, with 9 nucleotides matching TRBD2. The sample was peripheral blood, taken on day 0 of AZD1222 vaccination. CDR3 coding DNA: TGTGCTAGTGGTTTGGTAGTGGGGACTAGCAGCTCCTACGAGCAGTACTTC. This translates into CASGLVVGTSSSYEQYF.